This T cell receptor (beta chain) was found in a study of cytomegalovirus exposure and HLA in healthy donors. Points from the study as a whole: In most subjects, TCR beta sequences reportedly gave accurate predictions of HLA-A and HLA-B alleles. In a later analysis, V- and J-gene trimming of beta chains associated with a DCLRE1C missense variant, replicated independently.

CDR3 size: 14 residues. Germline CDR1 MNHEY, CDR2 SVGAGI. The germline V and J ends were trimmed by 0 bases and 9 bases, with 12 bases remaining between them. 13 Jbeta primers and 60 Vbeta primers were used for the PCR. Sequencing was performed with immunoSEQ multiplex PCR; in TCRdb, only in-frame clones are kept and a portion is missing. Of 150,000 to 200,000 clones listed, approximately 81% were seen once; the top ten hold over 2%. Comment on this clone: Its target is unknown.

These donors counted as nominally healthy when sampled, but unrecorded immune exposures were likely. Sequencing was done on a sample of PBMCs. This clonotype originated in a woman between 50 and 59 years old in good health and CMV-seronegative. This chain uses TRBV6-5 with TRBJ1-5, with a tentative D call TRBD1 (5 bases). CDR3 nucleotides: TGTGCCAGCAGTTACTCGGGGCCGCCCGGGCCCCAGCATTTT. It specifies CASSYSGPPGPQHF.